Below are 21 T cell receptor beta chains sequenced from a single sample in a study of lymphopenia after photon versus proton radiotherapy. Profiled with immunoSEQ multiplex PCR; TCRdb holds only in-frame clones, not every one. The sample has approximately 170,000 clones, approximately 91% seen once. Sample: peripheral blood, taken from a patient treated with photon-based radiotherapy. These receptors all stem from a man between 50 and 59 years old with gastric cancer.

The V and J genes are TRBV28 and TRBJ2-3, with D possibly being TRBD2 (6 bases). The CDR3 length is 13 residues. The germline V and J ends were trimmed by 3 bases and 6 bases, with 10 bases remaining between them. The germline gives CDR1 MDHEN, CDR2 SYDVKM. CDR3 sequence: CASSFGRRDTQYF. CDR3 nucleotides: TGTGCCAGCAGTTTTGGGAGGAGGGATACGCAGTATTTT.

Only one count was recorded for this clone. The gene calls are TRBV30 and TRBJ1-1, with D perhaps TRBD1 (5 bases). Germline CDR1 and CDR2: GTSNPN and SVGIG (reference sequence). V lost 2 bases and J 6 bases, leaving 10 bases between the germline ends. The CDR3 is 12 amino acids. The CDR3 sequence: CAWSKSGPEAFF. The CDR3, as DNA: TGTGCCTGGAGTAAGTCAGGGCCTGAAGCTTTCTTT.

This sequence joins TRBV28 and TRBJ1-2; D is unresolved. Germline values: CDR1 MDHEN, CDR2 SYDVKM. The germline V and J ends were trimmed by 8 bases and 2 bases, with 21 bases remaining between them. The CDR3 consists of 16 residues. Written as DNA, the CDR3 is TGTGCCAGCTCCAGACCTGAGGGAAACGGAAACTATGGCTACACCTTC. Translation: CASSRPEGNGNYGYTF.

This chain uses TRBV6-5 with TRBJ2-3, with TRBD2 matching over 9 bases. Per the germline V gene, CDR1 is MNHEY and CDR2 is SVGAGI. The CDR3 contains 14 residues. Losses at the gene ends were 6 bases for V and 0 bases for J; bases not matched to a gene: 1. The chain's CDR3 is CASRRGGSTDTQYF. CDR3 DNA: TGTGCCAGCAGGCGGGGGGGTAGCACAGATACGCAGTATTTT.

This rearrangement joins TRBV15 to TRBJ2-1, with TRBD1 as a possible D gene (5 bases). CDR3 length equals 14 residues. CDR1 is LNHNV, CDR2 YYDKDF, per germline (reference sequence). V dropped 0 bases and J dropped 7 bases, with 10 bases sitting between them. The CDR3 coding sequence is TGTGCCACCAGCAGAGATTTTAAGGGGAATGAGCAGTTCTTC. Translation: CATSRDFKGNEQFF.

The V gene is TRBV7-2, the J gene TRBJ1-1; the D is unclear. The CDR3 sequence is 13 residues long. Germline V gives CDR1 SGHTA, CDR2 FQGNSA. V lost 2 bases and J 2 bases, leaving 6 bases between the germline ends. The CDR3 sequence: CASSLMSNTEAFF. The DNA of the CDR3 is TGTGCCAGCAGCTTAATGAGTAACACTGAAGCTTTCTTT. The whole variable domain, remainder taken from reference TRBV7-2 and TRBJ1-1, is GAGVSQSPSNKVTEKGKDVELRCDPISGHTALYWYRQSLGQGLEFLIYFQGNSAPDKSGLPSDRFSAERTGGSVSTLTIQRTQQEDSAVYLCASSLMSNTEAFFGQGTRLTVV.

The V and J genes are TRBV5-5 and TRBJ2-5; D is undetermined. CDR3 length: 16 residues. The V end was cut by 4 bases, the J end by 0 bases, with 16 bases between. Germline V CDR1 and CDR2: SGHKS, YYEKEE (reference sequence). CDR3 residues: CASSPRTIQYQETQYF. CDR3 DNA: TGTGCCAGCAGCCCCCGGACGATCCAGTACCAAGAGACCCAGTACTTC.

The chain combines TRBV11-2 with TRBJ2-3; D ambiguous. Germline V gives CDR1 SGHAT, CDR2 FQNNGV. CDR3 length: 15 amino acids. Trimming pared 5 bases from V and 0 bases from J, leaving 12 bases between. CDR3 sequence (DNA): TGTGCCAGCAGCCTAGGCGCCTCCAGCACAGATACGCAGTATTTT. It yields the protein CASSLGASSTDTQYF.

V is TRBV18 and J is TRBJ2-7, with 8 bases fitting TRBD1. With 1 base clipped from V and 3 bases from J, the junction kept 5 bases outside the gene matches. Per the germline V gene, CDR1 is KGHSH and CDR2 is LQKENI. This CDR3 is 15 amino acids long. The CDR3: CASSPRLGQGYEQYF. The CDR3 DNA sequence: TGTGCCAGCTCACCACGGCTCGGACAGGGCTACGAGCAGTACTTC.

J is TRBJ1-2 and V is TRBV27; 7 nucleotides agree with TRBD1. This CDR3 has 13 residues. Germline assignment: CDR1 MNHEY and CDR2 SMNVEV (reference sequence). V gave up 3 bases and J gave up 8 bases; unmatched junction bases: 6. The chain's CDR3 is CASSFSRGEGYTF. The CDR3 DNA sequence: TGTGCCAGCAGTTTCTCCAGGGGGGAAGGCTACACCTTC.

V gene TRBV18 combines with J gene TRBJ1-1, with 9 bases fitting TRBD1. Germline CDR1 and CDR2: KGHSH and LQKENI. The V and J ends lost 8 bases and 1 base, in that order; junction bases with no gene match: 5. The length of the CDR3 is 14 residues. In DNA, the CDR3 is TGTGCCAGCGCACAGGGGGCAGGGAACACTGAAGCTTTCTTT. This encodes CASAQGAGNTEAFF.

CDR3 DNA: TGTGCCAGCAGTTTTGCGGGGGTTAGGACAAACGAGCAGTACTTC. As protein: CASSFAGVRTNEQYF. The V call is TRBV27, the J call TRBJ2-7; 7 positions match TRBD2. Losses at the gene ends were 3 bases for V and 5 bases for J; bases not matched to a gene: 10. The CDR3 length is 15 residues. Germline V lookup: CDR1 MNHEY, CDR2 SMNVEV (reference sequence).

The chain has TRBV29-1 and TRBJ1-1; tentative D call: TRBD1 (5 bases). The length of the CDR3 is 14 residues. The V end was cut by 1 base, the J end by 1 base, with 10 bases between. Germline V gives CDR1 SQVTM, CDR2 ANQGSEA. CDR3 nucleotide sequence: TGCAGCGTTGAAGCTTGGGGGAGGAACACTGAAGCTTTCTTT. Translating gives CSVEAWGRNTEAFF. The whole variable domain, remainder taken from reference TRBV29-1 and TRBJ1-1, is SAVISQKPSRDICQRGTSLTIQCQVDSQVTMMFWYRQQPGQSLTLIATANQGSEATYESGFVIDKFPISRPNLTFSTLTVSNMSPEDSSIYLCSVEAWGRNTEAFFGQGTRLTVV.

The rearrangement uses TRBV11-2 and TRBJ2-3; D unresolved. This CDR3 contains 13 residues. Trimming took off 1 base at V and 4 bases at J, with 6 bases between the two ends. Looked up from germline, CDR1 is SGHAT and CDR2 is FQNNGV. CDR3 nucleotide sequence: TGTGCCAGCAGCTTAGGAGCTGCAGATACGCAGTATTTT. Translated, it gives CASSLGAADTQYF.

This sequence joins TRBV6-5 and TRBJ2-5; 7 nucleotides agree with TRBD1. The CDR3 consists of 14 residues. The V segment lost 4 bases and the J segment 5 bases; nucleotides outside the gene matches: 7. Germline values: CDR1 MNHEY, CDR2 SVGAGI. CDR3 DNA: TGTGCCAGCAGTTTCCCAGGGGGAACGGAGACCCAGTACTTC. This encodes CASSFPGGTETQYF.

The V gene is TRBV18, the J gene TRBJ1-4; no clear D. Germline V gives CDR1 KGHSH, CDR2 LQKENI. This CDR3 has 15 residues. Deletions cut 2 bases from V and 5 bases from J, with 12 bases between. The CDR3 loop is CASSPSGNQNEKLFF. The CDR3 DNA follows: TGTGCCAGCTCACCATCGGGCAATCAAAATGAAAAACTGTTTTTT. The whole variable domain, remainder taken from reference TRBV18 and TRBJ1-4, is NAGVMQNPRHLVRRRGQEARLRCSPMKGHSHVYWYRQLPEEGLKFMVYLQKENIIDESGMPKERFSAEFPKEGPSILRIQQVVRGDSAAYFCASSPSGNQNEKLFFGSGTQLSVL.

This sequence joins TRBV9 and TRBJ2-1, with 8 positions matching TRBD1. Trimming cost V 0 bases and J 0 bases; bases outside gene matches: 2. CDR3 length: 16 residues. CDR1 is SGDLS, CDR2 YYNGEE, per germline. The CDR3 DNA is TGTGCCAGCAGCGTAGTCGGACAGGGCTCCTACAATGAGCAGTTCTTC. Translation: CASSVVGQGSYNEQFF. The entire variable domain, with the rest obtained from reference TRBV9 and TRBJ2-1, is as follows: DSGVTQTPKHLITATGQRVTLRCSPRSGDLSVYWYQQSLDQGLQFLIQYYNGEERAKGNILERFSAQQFPDLHSELNLSSLELGDSALYFCASSVVGQGSYNEQFFGPGTRLTVL.

V and J are TRBV2 and TRBJ2-7; the D gene is possibly TRBD1 (6 bases). Germline-derived CDR1 and CDR2 are SNHLY and FYNNEI. This CDR3 has 14 residues. The V gene lost 5 bases and the J gene lost 0 bases, with 11 bases spanning the gap. The CDR3 DNA is TGTGCCAGCAGTCGCCGGGACAACTCCTACGAGCAGTACTTC. This sequence encodes CASSRRDNSYEQYF.

The sample holds a few counts of this clone. The chain combines TRBV7-9 with TRBJ1-5; TRBD1 is a possible D gene (5 bases). The CDR3 consists of 15 residues. Between the trimmed V and J ends, which lost 4 bases and 2 bases, there was a span of 12 bases. CDR1 and CDR2 from the germline V gene are SEHNR and FQNEAQ (reference sequence). The CDR3 DNA reads as TGTGCCAGCAGCTCGTCCGGGACGGGCAATCAGCCCCAGCATTTT. This gives the protein CASSSSGTGNQPQHF. Supplemented by reference TRBV7-9 and TRBJ1-5, the full variable domain reads DTGVSQNPRHKITKRGQNVTFRCDPISEHNRLYWYRQTLGQGPEFLTYFQNEAQLEKSRLLSDRFSAERPKGSFSTLEIQRTEQGDSAMYLCASSSSGTGNQPQHFGDGTRLSIL.

This chain links TRBV6-4 with TRBJ2-2; 9 bases match TRBD1. The CDR3 contains 15 residues. Germline CDR1 is MRHNA and CDR2 is SNTAGT. The ends lost 3 bases at V and 6 bases at J; junction bases unmatched: 5. DNA for the CDR3: TGTGCCAGCAGTGAGCGGGACAGGGTTTCCGGGGAGCTGTTTTTT. It specifies CASSERDRVSGELFF.

The V and J genes are TRBV5-1 and TRBJ1-2; D unclear. The CDR3 loop spans 14 amino acids. Germline V lookup: CDR1 SGHRS, CDR2 YFSETQ. V lost 4 bases to trimming and J lost 7 bases, with 17 bases between them. This chain's CDR3 is CASSRNTDTPGYTF. CDR3 nucleotides: TGCGCCAGCAGCCGAAATACAGATACGCCTGGCTACACCTTC.